This T cell receptor (beta chain) comes out of a study of T-cell reconstitution after alpha-beta-depleted transplantation in children. Using unique molecular identifiers, the investigators prepared the TCRbeta library. In TCRdb, the PCR reads were re-called with MiXCR into one record per CDR3 protein. Counted here are 190,000 or so distinct CDR3 sequences, around 5.9% occurring once; the ten biggest clones make up 4.5%. A note on this clonotype: The antigen is undetermined. A much larger clone differs from this one at a single base, so this may be a read error.

Study-level results: Day-60 TCRbeta diversity that was high in some patients was derived from surviving recipient T cells and thymic progenitors. By about two months after transplant, alpha-beta T cells reportedly arose from several hundred graft clones that had expanded.

The receptor's source is a girl under three years old with combined immunodeficiency, due to receive a stem cell transplant. This specimen consisted of PBMCs, obtained before TCRalphabeta/CD19-depleted stem cell transplant.

CDR3 coding DNA: TGTGCCAGCAGTTTATTACTAGCGGGGGGGTGCAATGAGCAGTTCTTC. Its translation is CASSLLLAGGCNEQFF. The chain recombines TRBV28 with TRBJ2-1, with 13 bases identical to TRBD2. This CDR3 has 16 residues. V gave up 1 base and J gave up 6 bases; unmatched junction bases: 3. Germline CDR1 reads MDHEN; CDR2 reads SYDVKM.